A single sample gave rise to the 21 T cell receptor beta chains below, sequenced in a study of T cells after yellow fever vaccination. From the 5' RACE reads, TCRdb called clonotypes with MiXCR, one entry per CDR3 protein. The sample yields over 130,000 distinct CDR3 sequences, roughly 8.2% seen once. Specimen: CD4+ T cells sorted from PBMCs, collected 5 days after the yellow fever booster vaccination. The receptors were gathered from a man younger than 40 who received the YFV17D yellow fever vaccine.

A remark on this clonotype: This may come from a read error, since a much larger clone is one base off. The chain has TRBV18 and TRBJ2-7; TRBD2 aligns across 8 bases. With 3 bases clipped from V and 6 bases from J, the junction kept 4 bases outside the gene matches. The CDR3 contains 13 residues. Germline V lookup: CDR1 KGHSH, CDR2 LQKENI. The CDR3 DNA follows: TGTGCCAGCTCACCGGGACTAGATGGCGAGCAGTACTTC. This translates into CASSPGLDGEQYF.

This clonotype was observed at least ten times. This chain joins TRBV29-1 and TRBJ2-7; D is unclear. V lost 7 bases, J lost 3 bases, and 19 bases lay in between. CDR3 length: 14 residues. The germline V gene has CDR1 SQVTM and CDR2 ANQGSEA. CDR3 nucleotides: TGCAGCGCTACCAAAAGGAGTTCGGTCTACGAGCAGTACTTC. Translating gives CSATKRSSVYEQYF.

This clonotype was observed many times. This rearrangement joins TRBV20-1 to TRBJ2-7; 8 bases are a match to TRBD1. The CDR3 spans 13 residues. Germline assignment: CDR1 DFQATT and CDR2 SNEGSKA (reference sequence). V lost 5 bases, J lost 2 bases, and 5 bases stayed unmatched. The CDR3 here is CSADRGTTYEQYF. DNA for the CDR3: TGCAGTGCTGACAGGGGAACGACCTACGAGCAGTACTTC.

This chain connects TRBV19 to TRBJ1-1, with 10 bases identical to TRBD1. Per germline, CDR1 LNHDA and CDR2 SQIVND (reference sequence). The CDR3 spans 14 residues. V shed 7 bases, J shed 5 bases, and the junction held 7 bases outside the gene matches. CDR3 amino acids: CASTRDRGKTEAFF. In DNA form, the CDR3 reads TGTGCCAGTACTAGGGACAGGGGAAAAACTGAAGCTTTCTTT.

In its sample, this clonotype was seen many times. V usage is TRBV29-1 and J usage is TRBJ2-3; TRBD1 matches at 9 bases. Germline V CDR1 and CDR2: SQVTM, ANQGSEA. This CDR3 has 15 amino acids. J was trimmed by 0 bases and V by 6 bases; bases with no gene match: 7. The CDR3 loop is CSVQQGAVSTDTQYF. The CDR3 DNA is TGCAGCGTACAACAGGGGGCCGTGAGCACAGATACGCAGTATTTT.

In this sample, this clonotype turned up many times. The chain employs TRBV18 and TRBJ1-2; D not certain. Germline V gene lookup returns CDR1 KGHSH and CDR2 LQKENI. Trimming removed 2 bases at V and 4 bases at J, with 11 bases between. The CDR3 loop spans 14 amino acids. Here the CDR3 reads CASSPEGRIYGYTF. The CDR3 DNA reads TGTGCCAGCTCACCAGAGGGCCGCATCTATGGCTACACCTTC.

This clonotype was observed many times. The rearrangement joins TRBV29-1 to TRBJ2-7, with 7 nucleotides matching TRBD2. With 1 base clipped from V and 2 bases from J, the junction kept 2 bases outside the gene matches. The CDR3 is made up of 13 amino acids. Germline CDR1 reads SQVTM; CDR2 reads ANQGSEA. CDR3 sequence (DNA): TGCAGCGTTGAAGCCGGGAGGACCTACGAGCAGTACTTC. Amino acid sequence: CSVEAGRTYEQYF.

This clonotype was seen many times. The chain combines TRBV12-3 or TRBV12-4 with TRBJ2-6; either TRBD1 or TRBD2 may fit D (5 bases each). V was cut by 5 bases and J by 2 bases, with 16 bases left in between. The CDR3 is 17 amino acids. The CDR3 DNA reads TGTGCCAGCAGTACTGGGACCTGGGAAACTGGGGCCAACGTCCTGACTTTC. This sequence encodes CASSTGTWETGANVLTF.

This clonotype was seen repeatedly, ten times or more. The chain carries TRBV11-2 and TRBJ2-1; D perhaps matches TRBD1 (5 bases). The CDR3 covers 14 residues. Trimming shortened V by 0 bases and J by 5 bases, and 8 bases separated the two germline ends. Germline V gene data show CDR1 as SGHAT and CDR2 as FQNNGV. The CDR3 protein is CASSLESGNNEQFF. The CDR3 region has the DNA TGTGCCAGCAGCTTAGAGTCAGGGAACAATGAGCAGTTCTTC.

The V and J genes are TRBV29-1 and TRBJ2-1, with 8 bases that match TRBD1. J lost 5 bases, V lost 7 bases, and 10 bases had no gene match. The CDR3 consists of 14 residues. The germline V gene has CDR1 SQVTM and CDR2 ANQGSEA. The CDR3 region is CSALPGQDHNEQFF. Written as DNA, the CDR3 is TGCAGCGCATTACCGGGACAGGACCACAATGAGCAGTTCTTC.

This clonotype has a count of ten or more. This chain joins TRBV28 and TRBJ1-5; D is unresolved. Trimming left V 6 bases short and J 6 bases short, with 12 bases between. Germline-derived CDR1 and CDR2 are MDHEN and SYDVKM. There are 13 residues in the CDR3. CDR3 protein: CASRTGITQPQHF. The CDR3 DNA is TGTGCCAGCAGGACGGGGATAACTCAGCCCCAGCATTTT.

This clonotype was observed at least ten times. V gene TRBV7-2 combines with J gene TRBJ2-3; a possible D gene is TRBD2 (5 bases). V was shortened by 2 bases and J by 2 bases, with 14 bases between the two germline ends. The CDR3 covers 16 residues. The germline V gene has CDR1 SGHTA and CDR2 FQGNSA. The CDR3 loop is CASSLTSTISTDTQYF. In DNA, the CDR3 is TGTGCCAGCAGCTTAACATCGACTATATCCACAGATACGCAGTATTTT.

This clonotype was counted many times. V gene TRBV7-2 combines with J gene TRBJ2-6; D perhaps matches TRBD1 (5 bases). The CDR3 length is 15 residues. From germline, CDR1 is SGHTA and CDR2 FQGNSA. V lost 6 bases and J lost 0, with 9 bases in between. The DNA of the CDR3 is TGTGCCAGCAGTATAGACAGCTCTGGGGCCAACGTCCTGACTTTC. It specifies CASSIDSSGANVLTF. Filled out from reference TRBV7-2 and TRBJ2-6, the complete variable domain reads GAGVSQSPSNKVTEKGKDVELRCDPISGHTALYWYRQSLGQGLEFLIYFQGNSAPDKSGLPSDRFSAERTGGSVSTLTIQRTQQEDSAVYLCASSIDSSGANVLTFGAGSRLTVL.

The table lists this clonotype with many counts. The CDR3 region has the DNA TGTGCCAGCAGCTTCAGGGAAATCTATGGCTACACCTTC. Encoded protein: CASSFREIYGYTF. This chain links TRBV7-2 with TRBJ1-2, with D possibly being TRBD1 (5 bases). V was shortened by 3 bases and J by 4 bases, with 9 bases between the two germline ends. The CDR3 totals 13 residues. CDR1 SGHTA and CDR2 FQGNSA come from the germline V gene.

This chain connects TRBV12-3 or TRBV12-4 to TRBJ1-4; a weak D match, TRBD1 (5 bases). The length of the CDR3 is 13 residues. V lost 7 bases to trimming and J lost 7 bases, with 13 bases between them. CDR3 loop: CASNRGGGEKLFF. Written as DNA, the CDR3 is TGTGCCAGCAATCGGGGCGGCGGTGAAAAACTGTTTTTT.

This clonotype was recorded a few times. The CDR3 protein is CASSPTGKYGYTF. DNA of the CDR3: TGTGCCAGCAGTCCCACGGGGAAGTATGGCTACACCTTC. The chain recombines TRBV27 with TRBJ1-2; unclear D gene. This CDR3 has 13 amino acids. V lost 5 bases, J lost 5 bases, and 12 bases lay in between. Germline V gene data show CDR1 as MNHEY and CDR2 as SMNVEV (reference sequence).

The rearrangement uses TRBV5-6 and TRBJ2-2; D is possibly TRBD1 or TRBD2 (5 bases each). Between the trimmed V and J ends, which lost 3 bases and 3 bases, there was a span of 12 bases. Per germline, CDR1 SGHDT and CDR2 YYEEEE. This CDR3 region has 15 residues. The CDR3: CASSWDPGDTGELFF. DNA for the CDR3: TGTGCCAGCAGCTGGGACCCTGGGGACACCGGGGAGCTGTTTTTT.

Ten or more counts support this clonotype. The chain combines TRBV20-1 with TRBJ2-7; D possibly matches TRBD1 or TRBD2 (5 bases each). Germline V gene lookup returns CDR1 DFQATT and CDR2 SNEGSKA (reference sequence). This CDR3 region has 13 residues. The V end was cut by 7 bases, the J end by 9 bases, with 22 bases between. The CDR3 spells CSESRSSGTLQYF. For the CDR3, the DNA is TGCAGTGAGTCTCGTAGCTCCGGGACGCTGCAGTACTTC.

This clonotype appeared once. A much larger clone lies a single base off, so this may be a read error. V usage is TRBV7-2 and J usage is TRBJ2-1; D unresolved. Trimming left V 0 bases short and J 9 bases short, with 18 bases between. CDR3 length equals 16 residues. Germline CDR1 reads SGHTA; CDR2 reads FQGNSA. The CDR3 here is CASSLAHLSVAGEQFF. CDR3 bases: TGTGCCAGCAGCTTAGCCCACCTGTCTGTGGCTGGTGAGCAGTTCTTC.

The genes are TRBV7-2 and TRBJ1-1, with TRBD1 as a possible D gene (6 bases). CDR1 is SGHTA, CDR2 FQGNSA, per germline. V was pared by 3 bases and J by 5 bases, with 16 bases between. The CDR3 has 15 residues. The CDR3 is CASSFRPGAGTEAFF. The CDR3 DNA follows: TGTGCCAGCAGCTTTAGGCCGGGGGCCGGAACTGAAGCTTTCTTT. Supplemented by reference TRBV7-2 and TRBJ1-1, the full variable domain reads GAGVSQSPSNKVTEKGKDVELRCDPISGHTALYWYRQSLGQGLEFLIYFQGNSAPDKSGLPSDRFSAERTGGSVSTLTIQRTQQEDSAVYLCASSFRPGAGTEAFFGQGTRLTVV.

The table lists this clonotype with many counts. The chain has TRBV12-3 or TRBV12-4 and TRBJ1-5; D not certain. Trimming left V 2 bases short and J 2 bases short, with 7 bases between. The CDR3 consists of 14 residues. The CDR3 nucleotides read TGTGCCAGCAGTTTAAGTACAGGCAATCAGCCCCAGCATTTT. It is translated as CASSLSTGNQPQHF.